The sequence of this TCR beta chain was determined in a study of OX40 agonist ivuxolimab in advanced cancers. The method was immunoSEQ multiplex PCR; TCRdb's version includes in-frame clones alone and lacks a portion of them. This sample has 50,000 to 70,000 clones, with approximately 90% found just once. Germline CDR1 SQVTM, CDR2 ANQGSEA. The CDR3 spans 13 residues. V trimming: 5 bases; J trimming: 3 bases; junction bases outside the gene matches: 7. This receptor was obtained from an adult with an advanced solid tumor such as melanoma, head and neck, liver or kidney cancer. The source was CD4+ or CD8+ T cells sorted from blood, collected in a trial of the OX40 agonist ivuxolimab. V gene TRBV29-1 combines with J gene TRBJ2-7, with 7 bases lining up with TRBD1. Written as DNA, the CDR3 is TGCAGCGTTAGGACAGGCCCTCGCTACGAGCAGTACTTC. As protein: CSVRTGPRYEQYF.